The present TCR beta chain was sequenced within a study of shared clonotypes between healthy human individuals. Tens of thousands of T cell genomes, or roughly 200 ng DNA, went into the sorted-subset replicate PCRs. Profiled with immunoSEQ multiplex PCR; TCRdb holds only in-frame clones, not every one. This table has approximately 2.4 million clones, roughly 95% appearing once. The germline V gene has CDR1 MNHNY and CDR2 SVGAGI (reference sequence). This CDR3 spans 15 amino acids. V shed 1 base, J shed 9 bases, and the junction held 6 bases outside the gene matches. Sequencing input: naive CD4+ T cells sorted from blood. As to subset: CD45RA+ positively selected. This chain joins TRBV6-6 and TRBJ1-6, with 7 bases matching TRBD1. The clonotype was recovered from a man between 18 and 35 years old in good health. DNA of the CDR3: TGTGCCAGCAGTTACTTCGACAGGGAGGGTTCACCCCTCCACTTT. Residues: CASSYFDREGSPLHF.